The 28 T cell receptor beta chains listed next were all sequenced from one sample in a study of spatial heterogeneity in lung cancer. For these receptors, no antigen is known. The time point was: sample taken at primary tumor resection. TCRdb called the 5' RACE reads again in MiXCR, with one record for every CDR3 protein. The profile shows roughly 7,000 distinct CDR3 sequences, 11% to 15% of them singletons. Findings and limits, study-wide: Expanded alpha and beta TCR counts within tumors tracked tumor mutation counts.

The input for sequencing was lung tumor tissue, taken at surgery. The receptors originated from a female donor with early-stage non-small cell lung cancer.

In its sample, this clonotype was seen many times. The V gene is TRBV7-9, the J gene TRBJ1-4; no clear D. V was trimmed by 1 base and J by 8 bases, leaving 11 bases between them. The CDR3 is 14 amino acids. The V gene's germline CDR1 is SEHNR and CDR2 FQNEAQ (reference sequence). CDR3 sequence: CASSLGWGNEKLFF. In DNA form, the CDR3 reads TGTGCCAGCAGCTTAGGGTGGGGAAACGAAAAACTGTTTTTT.

This chain joins TRBV20-1 and TRBJ2-1; 12 bases align to TRBD1. The CDR3 contains 14 residues. In germline, CDR1 is DFQATT, CDR2 SNEGSKA (reference sequence). V shed 4 bases and J 5 bases; nucleotides not matched to a gene: 3. The chain's CDR3 is CSAIGDRGHNEQFF. The CDR3, as DNA: TGCAGTGCTATTGGGGACAGGGGGCACAATGAGCAGTTCTTC.

Judged by abundance, this clonotype is medium-sized (0.01 to 0.1%). The gene calls are TRBV9 and TRBJ2-2; 7 bases line up with TRBD1. V lost 3 bases, J lost 5 bases, and 10 bases stayed unmatched. Germline-derived CDR1 and CDR2 are SGDLS and YYNGEE. CDR3 length: 16 amino acids. The DNA for the CDR3 is TGTGCCAGCAGCGCCTTCGGGGCAGGGGGTACCGGGGAGCTGTTTTTT. Protein sequence: CASSAFGAGGTGELFF. The whole variable domain, filled in from reference TRBV9 and TRBJ2-2, reads DSGVTQTPKHLITATGQRVTLRCSPRSGDLSVYWYQQSLDQGLQFLIQYYNGEERAKGNILERFSAQQFPDLHSELNLSSLELGDSALYFCASSAFGAGGTGELFFGEGSRLTVL.

This chain joins TRBV5-4 and TRBJ1-4, with 9 positions matching TRBD1. Germline lookup yields CDR1 SGHNT and CDR2 YYREEE (reference sequence). The CDR3 runs to 15 residues. The V segment lost 3 bases and the J segment 8 bases; nucleotides outside the gene matches: 8. The CDR3 DNA sequence: TGTGCCAGCAGCTACACTGGGACAGGGCTCGAAAAACTGTTTTTT. Residues: CASSYTGTGLEKLFF.

The rearrangement joins TRBV5-1 to TRBJ1-1, with D hard to call. Germline V gives CDR1 SGHRS, CDR2 YFSETQ. The V and J ends lost 6 bases and 4 bases respectively, with 19 bases between them. CDR3 length equals 15 residues. The CDR3 bases are TGCGCCAGCACCTTTGATGGGGTAAGGTCCACTGAAGCTTTCTTT. It is translated as CASTFDGVRSTEAFF.

This clonotype is medium-sized within its sample. This rearrangement joins TRBV19 to TRBJ2-1; TRBD1 matches at 7 bases. Germline lookup yields CDR1 LNHDA and CDR2 SQIVND (reference sequence). Trimming cost V 5 bases and J 3 bases; bases outside gene matches: 7. CDR3 length: 15 residues. The CDR3 DNA reads TGTGCCAGTAGTTCTACAGGGGCTATCTACAATGAGCAGTTCTTC. This encodes CASSSTGAIYNEQFF.

The genes are TRBV12-3 or TRBV12-4 and TRBJ2-5, with D possibly being TRBD2 (6 bases). CDR3 length: 16 amino acids. Trimming left V 6 bases short and J 4 bases short, with 21 bases between. CDR3 protein: CASSPGGPGVGETQYF. The CDR3 DNA is TGTGCCAGCAGCCCCGGGGGACCGGGAGTGGGAGAGACCCAGTACTTC.

This clonotype has ten or more counts. CDR3 nucleotide sequence: TGTGCCAGCAGCGTAGAGGCAGATACGCAGTATTTT. It encodes CASSVEADTQYF. V is TRBV9 and J is TRBJ2-3; D gene unclear. Germline CDR1 SGDLS, CDR2 YYNGEE. The CDR3 has 12 amino acids. V lost 0 bases and J lost 4, with 3 bases in between.

This clonotype came up many times. This chain uses TRBV27 with TRBJ2-7; tentatively, D is TRBD1 or TRBD2 (6 bases each). The CDR3 has 14 residues. In germline, CDR1 is MNHEY, CDR2 SMNVEV (reference sequence). V was pared by 2 bases and J by 9 bases, with 17 bases between. For the CDR3, the DNA is TGTGCCAGCAGTTTAGGGGCAGCCGGAGGGGGGCAGTACTTC. Encoded protein: CASSLGAAGGGQYF.

This clonotype ranks as medium-sized. The chain carries TRBV7-9 and TRBJ1-4, with D possibly TRBD1 on 5 matching bases. V lost 3 bases, J lost 7 bases, and 15 bases lay in between. The CDR3 loop spans 15 amino acids. The germline gives CDR1 SEHNR, CDR2 FQNEAQ (reference sequence). The CDR3 coding sequence is TGTGCCAGCAGCTTCAGAAGGGGCGATGGTGAAAAACTGTTTTTT. Its translation: CASSFRRGDGEKLFF. The full variable domain, its missing parts supplied by reference TRBV7-9 and TRBJ1-4, is DTGVSQNPRHKITKRGQNVTFRCDPISEHNRLYWYRQTLGQGPEFLTYFQNEAQLEKSRLLSDRFSAERPKGSFSTLEIQRTEQGDSAMYLCASSFRRGDGEKLFFGSGTQLSVL.

There are many counts of this clonotype. This chain connects TRBV20-1 to TRBJ1-6; TRBD1 might be the D (5 bases). Germline V gene data show CDR1 as DFQATT and CDR2 as SNEGSKA (reference sequence). The CDR3 runs to 14 residues. V gave up 3 bases and J gave up 3 bases, with 9 bases separating them. This chain's CDR3 is CSASRGDYNSPLHF. The CDR3 DNA reads as TGCAGTGCTAGTCGGGGGGACTATAATTCACCCCTCCACTTT.

This clonotype has at least ten counts. CDR3 in DNA: TGTGCCAGCAGGCCGCGTGGGGCTGTCTATGGCTACACCTTC. It translates to CASRPRGAVYGYTF. This chain joins TRBV6-5 and TRBJ1-2, with D tentatively TRBD1 (5 bases). Per the germline V gene, CDR1 is MNHEY and CDR2 is SVGAGI. Trimming stripped 6 bases from V and 4 bases from J, with 15 bases between. This CDR3 contains 14 residues.

By its share, this clonotype is medium-sized. This sequence joins TRBV7-9 and TRBJ1-1, with D perhaps matching TRBD1 (6 bases). The germline V and J ends were trimmed by 1 base and 6 bases, with 15 bases remaining between them. Germline assignment: CDR1 SEHNR and CDR2 FQNEAQ (reference sequence). The CDR3 has 15 residues. This CDR3 is CASSLGVGEGAEAFF. In nucleotides, the CDR3 is TGTGCCAGCAGCTTAGGCGTGGGAGAGGGGGCTGAAGCTTTCTTT.

This chain uses TRBV12-3 or TRBV12-4 with TRBJ2-4; D ambiguous. V was pared by 5 bases and J by 7 bases, with 12 bases between. This CDR3 comprises 13 residues. CDR3 in DNA: TGTGCCAGCAGTCGAGTCCCCCCCAACATTCAGTACTTC. Its protein product is CASSRVPPNIQYF.

By share, this clonotype counts as medium-sized. This rearrangement joins TRBV28 to TRBJ2-2, with a weak D call TRBD1 (5 bases). The V end lost 5 bases, the J end lost 0 bases, and 10 bases lay between the germline ends. CDR3 size: 15 residues. Per germline, CDR1 MDHEN and CDR2 SYDVKM. CDR3 bases: TGTGCCAGCAGTCAGGACACTACGAACACCGGGGAGCTGTTTTTT. This gives the protein CASSQDTTNTGELFF.

This clonotype was counted many times. This sequence joins TRBV3-1 and TRBJ1-1; tentative D call: TRBD1 (5 bases). There are 13 residues in the CDR3. From germline, CDR1 is LGHDT and CDR2 YNNKEL (reference sequence). Trimming stripped 8 bases from V and 5 bases from J, with 15 bases between. CDR3 in amino acids: CASRRGVGTEAFF. DNA for the CDR3: TGTGCCAGCCGGAGGGGAGTTGGAACTGAAGCTTTCTTT.

In its sample, this clonotype was seen many times. This chain joins TRBV15 and TRBJ2-3; D gene ambiguous. Trimming cost V 3 bases and J 2 bases, with 12 bases left between them. Germline lookup yields CDR1 LNHNV and CDR2 YYDKDF (reference sequence). There are 15 residues in the CDR3. The CDR3 region is CATSSRLSLTDTQYF. In DNA, the CDR3 is TGTGCCACCAGCAGTCGACTTTCTCTCACAGATACGCAGTATTTT.

This clonotype is medium-sized (0.01 to 0.1%) in the sample. This chain uses TRBV12-3 or TRBV12-4 with TRBJ1-1; 7 bases map to TRBD1. The CDR3 loop spans 14 amino acids. V gave up 5 bases and J gave up 7 bases; unmatched junction bases: 10. CDR3 sequence: CASSPTGEPLEAFF. In nucleotides, the CDR3 is TGTGCCAGCAGTCCTACAGGGGAACCCCTTGAAGCTTTCTTT.

Within the sample, this clonotype is medium-sized. V usage is TRBV10-3 and J usage is TRBJ2-7; 8 bases fit TRBD1. Germline V gene sequence: CDR1 ENHRY, CDR2 SYGVKD. This CDR3 spans 13 amino acids. V shed 6 bases, J shed 4 bases, and the junction held 5 bases outside the gene matches. CDR3 region: CAIRGTGRYEQYF. The CDR3 DNA is TGTGCCATCAGAGGGACAGGAAGGTACGAGCAGTACTTC.

This clonotype rates as medium-sized. This sequence joins TRBV4-2 and TRBJ2-1, with D hard to call. This CDR3 is built from 15 residues. Germline loops: CDR1 LGHNA, CDR2 YNFKEQ. Trimming left V 4 bases short and J 4 bases short, with 14 bases between. As DNA, the CDR3 is TGTGCCAGCAGCCTTGACTGGCGTGGGTACAATGAGCAGTTCTTC. It encodes CASSLDWRGYNEQFF.

Regarding this clonotype: The junction departs from germline at one end; a sequencing error may be responsible. The CDR3 sequence is CASRQAPGPGYEQYF. Written as DNA, the CDR3 is TGCGCCAGCAGACAAGCTCCAGGGCCGGGTTACGAGCAGTACTTC. This chain uses TRBV4-1 with TRBJ2-7; a weak D match, TRBD1 (5 bases). The length of the CDR3 is 15 residues. CDR1 is MGHRA and CDR2 is YSYEKL in the germline V gene.

The rearrangement uses TRBV2 and TRBJ2-1; D gene unclear. The CDR3 has 19 residues. V was clipped by 0 bases and J by 6 bases, with 24 bases between them. Germline V gene sequence: CDR1 SNHLY, CDR2 FYNNEI. The CDR3 is CASSEALNLGVFGVNEQFF. For the CDR3, the DNA is TGTGCCAGCAGTGAAGCGCTTAACCTAGGAGTGTTTGGTGTCAATGAGCAGTTCTTC. Full variable domain (remainder filled in from reference TRBV2 and TRBJ2-1): EPEVTQTPSHQVTQMGQEVILRCVPISNHLYFYWYRQILGQKVEFLVSFYNNEISEKSEIFDDQFSVERPDGSNFTLKIRSTKLEDSAMYFCASSEALNLGVFGVNEQFFGPGTRLTVL.

J is TRBJ1-1 and V is TRBV12-3 or TRBV12-4; 7 bases are a match to TRBD1. Trimming cost V 3 bases and J 4 bases; bases outside gene matches: 5. This CDR3 has 14 residues. As DNA, the CDR3 is TGTGCCAGCAGTTTCCAGGGGGGAGGCACTGAAGCTTTCTTT. Protein product: CASSFQGGGTEAFF.

This clonotype was seen many times. The J gene is TRBJ2-7, the V gene TRBV5-1; D remains unclear. This CDR3 region has 13 residues. Per the germline V gene, CDR1 is SGHRS and CDR2 is YFSETQ. V lost 4 bases, J lost 3 bases, and 11 bases lay in between. The CDR3 spells CASSLGWFYEQYF. DNA for the CDR3: TGCGCCAGCAGCCTAGGATGGTTCTACGAGCAGTACTTC.

By proportion, this clonotype is medium-sized. The V gene is TRBV20-1, the J gene TRBJ1-1, with no clear D. This CDR3 region has 12 residues. Per the germline V gene, CDR1 is DFQATT and CDR2 is SNEGSKA (reference sequence). Trimming took off 2 bases at V and 1 base at J, with 5 bases between the two ends. CDR3 DNA sequence: TGCAGTGCTAGAATAAGGAACACTGAAGCTTTCTTT. This codes for CSARIRNTEAFF.

This clonotype was seen only a few times. The chain combines TRBV19 with TRBJ1-3; 8 nucleotides agree with TRBD1. J was trimmed by 2 bases and V by 9 bases; bases with no gene match: 3. Germline CDR1 reads LNHDA; CDR2 reads SQIVND (reference sequence). This CDR3 has 13 residues. The CDR3 protein is CASSGGPGNTIYF. The CDR3 nucleotides are TGTGCCAGCTCAGGGGGCCCTGGAAACACCATATATTTT.

Relative to its sample, this clonotype is medium-sized. The chain links TRBV5-1 to TRBJ2-2, with TRBD1 matching 10 bases. Germline V gene sequence: CDR1 SGHRS, CDR2 YFSETQ. The length of the CDR3 is 16 residues. V shed 1 base and J 4 bases; nucleotides not matched to a gene: 4. CDR3 residues: CASSLRQGASTGELFF. The CDR3 DNA follows: TGCGCCAGCAGCTTGAGACAGGGGGCGAGCACCGGGGAGCTGTTTTTT.

This clonotype is medium-sized (0.01 to 0.1%) within its sample. The chain is built from TRBV4-3 and TRBJ1-5; D call uncertain. Looked up from germline, CDR1 is LGHNA and CDR2 is YSLEER. The CDR3 length is 15 residues. With 1 base removed from V and 7 bases from J, the gap between germline ends came to 14 bases. The CDR3 DNA follows: TGCGCCAGCAGCCAAGCCGGAGGTTCGGGGCAGCCCCAGCATTTT. This gives the protein CASSQAGGSGQPQHF.